The 9 T cell receptor beta chains given below trace back to one sample, sequenced in a study of Ad26.COV2.S vaccination and SARS-CoV-2 variants. The treatment is: around 19 received Ad26.COV2.S at low or high dose, single or two shots; about 5 received placebo; per-sample allocation not given. Material that was analyzed had been drawn on day 63 after the first vaccine or placebo injection. Clones were read by immunoSEQ multiplex PCR, and TCRdb kept only the in-frame ones, dropping some. Altogether approximately 420,000 clones are present, roughly 90% being singletons, with the ten largest covering 3.5% to 4%. The sequenced sample was peripheral blood, obtained in a trial of Ad26.COV2.S vaccine versus placebo. Receptors originate from a person between 18 and 60 years old who received the Ad26.COV2.S COVID-19 vaccine or a placebo.

The V call is TRBV19, the J call TRBJ2-3; the match to TRBD1 covers 7 bases. This CDR3 spans 15 amino acids. The trim removed 6 bases at V and 6 bases at J, leaving 12 bases unmatched. The germline CDR1 and CDR2 sequences are LNHDA and SQIVND (reference sequence). Here the CDR3 reads CASSPNTGVGDTQYF. The CDR3 bases are TGTGCCAGTAGCCCCAACACAGGGGTCGGGGATACGCAGTATTTT.

V is TRBV7-3 and J is TRBJ2-1; TRBD1 agrees at 9 bases. The CDR3 runs 14 residues. The germline V gene encodes CDR1 SGHTA and CDR2 FQGTGA. With V trimmed by 5 bases and J by 8 bases, 7 bases remained unmatched. DNA of the CDR3: TGTGCCAGCAGCCCACAAACAGGGGGCTATGAGCAGTTCTTC. Protein sequence: CASSPQTGGYEQFF. Full variable domain (rest looked up from reference TRBV7-3 and TRBJ2-1): GAGVSQTPSNKVTEKGKYVELRCDPISGHTALYWYRQSLGQGPEFLIYFQGTGAADDSGLPNDRFFAVRPEGSVSTLKIQRTERGDSAVYLCASSPQTGGYEQFFGPGTRLTVL.

The DNA of the CDR3 is TGTGCCAGCAGCACCCCTCGACAGGGAGGCGAAAAACTGTTTTTT. Residues: CASSTPRQGGEKLFF. The gene calls are TRBV6-2 or TRBV6-3 and TRBJ1-4; 7 nucleotides line up with TRBD1. There are 15 residues in the CDR3. CDR1 is MNHEY and CDR2 is SVGEGT in the germline V gene. Trimming at V came to 6 bases and at J to 8 bases, leaving 12 bases not matched to a gene.

This clone appeared a single time. The rearrangement links TRBV5-1 to TRBJ2-1, with D hard to call. V lost 4 bases and J 6 bases, leaving 11 bases between the germline ends. The CDR3 has 13 amino acids. Germline V gene data show CDR1 as SGHRS and CDR2 as YFSETQ. The CDR3: CASSLELLNEQFF. CDR3 nucleotides: TGCGCCAGCAGCCTAGAGCTTCTCAATGAGCAGTTCTTC.

This chain connects TRBV6-5 to TRBJ2-7; 7 positions match TRBD2. Germline V CDR1 and CDR2: MNHEY, SVGAGI. This CDR3 is built from 14 residues. V lost 7 bases to trimming and J lost 0 bases; unmatched junction nucleotides: 6. CDR3 in DNA: TGTGCCAGCATGGGGGGGAGAAGCTCCTACGAGCAGTACTTC. This encodes CASMGGRSSYEQYF.

The chain employs TRBV19 and TRBJ1-4; no clear D gene. V gave up 1 base and J gave up 6 bases, with 6 bases separating them. The germline CDR1 and CDR2 sequences are LNHDA and SQIVND (reference sequence). The CDR3 spans 13 residues. CDR3 DNA: TGTGCCAGTAGTATAGCCAGAGATGAAAAACTGTTTTTT. Translating it yields CASSIARDEKLFF. The variable domain in full, completed from reference TRBV19 and TRBJ1-4, reads DGGITQSPKYLFRKEGQNVTLSCEQNLNHDAMYWYRQDPGQGLRLIYYSQIVNDFQKGDIAEGYSVSREKKESFPLTVTSAQKNPTAFYLCASSIARDEKLFFGSGTQLSVL.

The V call is TRBV29-1, the J call TRBJ2-2, with D maybe TRBD1 (5 bases). The germline gives CDR1 SQVTM, CDR2 ANQGSEA. Trimming removed 2 bases from V and 4 bases from J, with 17 bases in between. This CDR3 spans 16 amino acids. The CDR3 is CSVEPGFAGSTGELFF. The CDR3 coding sequence is TGCAGCGTTGAACCCGGGTTTGCAGGGTCCACCGGGGAGCTGTTTTTT.

This clone was seen only once. The V and J genes are TRBV5-1 and TRBJ1-4; 7 positions agree with TRBD1. The junction had 9 bases not matched to a gene; V was cut back by 4 bases and J by 0 bases. Germline V gives CDR1 SGHRS, CDR2 YFSETQ. The CDR3 is 17 residues long. The CDR3 nucleotides are TGCGCCAGCAGCATCCGGACAGGAGTCGCAACTAATGAAAAACTGTTTTTT. It specifies CASSIRTGVATNEKLFF.

V is TRBV6-5 and J is TRBJ1-1; D is uncertain. The CDR3 sequence is 15 residues long. V gave up 2 bases and J gave up 5 bases, with 15 bases separating them. Per germline, CDR1 MNHEY and CDR2 SVGAGI. The CDR3 here is CASSYRIKVGTEAFF. CDR3 nucleotides: TGTGCCAGCAGTTACCGCATCAAGGTTGGGACTGAAGCTTTCTTT.